The clone carrying this T cell receptor beta chain was observed a few times. This sample was taken from a study of blood T cell repertoires in COVID-19. The wider study: Samples came from the United States, Italy and Spain, spanning acute and convalescent COVID-19. T cells, B-cell-depleted T cells, or PBMCs provided the cDNA or gDNA that served as material.

As originally analysed: From reference gene primer amplification, estimates of nucleated cell counts were derived. Using immunoSEQ multiplex PCR, the repertoire was profiled, and TCRdb retains in-frame clones only, with some absent. The DNA gave D and trimming, while V, J and clone size come from that table. The table has under 80,000 clones, 79% seen once; the top ten hold 30% to 40%. The V end was cut by 0 bases, the J end by 11 bases, with 15 bases between. The germline V gene encodes CDR1 LGHNA and CDR2 YSLEER. This CDR3 is built from 14 residues. This receptor was taken from a human donor in a cohort sampled during active COVID-19. This rearrangement joins TRBV4-3 to TRBJ2-3, with D perhaps matching TRBD2 (5 bases). The material sequenced was peripheral blood. The CDR3: CASSQDGGQRGQYF. The CDR3 nucleotides read TGCGCCAGCAGCCAAGATGGCGGGCAACGAGGGCAGTATTTT.